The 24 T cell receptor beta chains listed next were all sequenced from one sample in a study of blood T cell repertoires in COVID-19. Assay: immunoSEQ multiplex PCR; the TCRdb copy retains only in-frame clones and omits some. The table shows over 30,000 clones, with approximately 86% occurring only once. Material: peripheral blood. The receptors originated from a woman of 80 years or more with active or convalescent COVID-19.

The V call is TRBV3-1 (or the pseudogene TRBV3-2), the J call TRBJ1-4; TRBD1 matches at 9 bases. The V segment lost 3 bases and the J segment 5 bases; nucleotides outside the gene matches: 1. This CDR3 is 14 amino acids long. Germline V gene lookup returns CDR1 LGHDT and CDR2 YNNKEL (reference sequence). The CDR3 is CASSQGQGNEKLFF. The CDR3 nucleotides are TGTGCCAGCAGCCAGGGACAGGGAAATGAAAAACTGTTTTTT.

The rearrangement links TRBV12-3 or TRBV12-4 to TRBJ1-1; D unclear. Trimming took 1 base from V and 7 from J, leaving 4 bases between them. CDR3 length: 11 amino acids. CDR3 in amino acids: CASSLGVEAFF. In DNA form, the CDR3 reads TGTGCCAGCAGTTTAGGAGTTGAAGCTTTCTTT.

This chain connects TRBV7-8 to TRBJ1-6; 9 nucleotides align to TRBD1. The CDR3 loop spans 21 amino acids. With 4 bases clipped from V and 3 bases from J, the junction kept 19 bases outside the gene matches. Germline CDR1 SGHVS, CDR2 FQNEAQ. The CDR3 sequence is CASSSPTGGSSAYYYNSPLHF. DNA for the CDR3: TGTGCCAGCAGCTCACCAACAGGGGGCTCTTCGGCCTATTACTATAATTCACCCCTCCACTTT. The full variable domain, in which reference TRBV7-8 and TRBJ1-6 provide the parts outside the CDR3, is GAGVSQSPRYKVAKRGQDVALRCDPISGHVSLFWYQQALGQGPEFLTYFQNEAQLDKSGLPSDRFFAERPEGSVSTLKIQRTQQEDSAVYLCASSSPTGGSSAYYYNSPLHFGNGTRLTVT.

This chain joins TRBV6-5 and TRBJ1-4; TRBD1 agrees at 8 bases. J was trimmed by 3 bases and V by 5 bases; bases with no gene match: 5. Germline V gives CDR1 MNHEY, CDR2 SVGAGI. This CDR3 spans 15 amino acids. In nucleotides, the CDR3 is TGTGCCAGCAGTACAGGGGGTCGTCCTAATGAAAAACTGTTTTTT. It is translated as CASSTGGRPNEKLFF.

The CDR3 DNA reads as TGTGCCAGCAGCTTGGAACCGGGACACTTCACCGGGGAGCTGTTTTTT. This sequence encodes CASSLEPGHFTGELFF. V usage is TRBV5-6 and J usage is TRBJ2-2, with a possible D match to TRBD1 (6 bases). Germline-derived CDR1 and CDR2 are SGHDT and YYEEEE. Trimming shortened V by 0 bases and J by 4 bases, and 13 bases separated the two germline ends. The CDR3 is 16 amino acids.

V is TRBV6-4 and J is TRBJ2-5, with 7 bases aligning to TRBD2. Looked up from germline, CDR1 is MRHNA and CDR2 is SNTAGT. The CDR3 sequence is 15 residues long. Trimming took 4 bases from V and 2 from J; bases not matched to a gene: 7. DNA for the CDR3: TGTGCCAGCAGTGTAAGGGGTAGCGGGCAAGAGACCCAGTACTTC. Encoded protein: CASSVRGSGQETQYF.

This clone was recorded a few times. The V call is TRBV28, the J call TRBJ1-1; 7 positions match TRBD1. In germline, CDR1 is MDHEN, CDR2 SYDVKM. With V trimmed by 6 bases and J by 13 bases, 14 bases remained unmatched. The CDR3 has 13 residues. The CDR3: CASRLEGTAQNFF. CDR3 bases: TGTGCCAGCAGGTTGGAAGGGACAGCCCAAAATTTCTTT. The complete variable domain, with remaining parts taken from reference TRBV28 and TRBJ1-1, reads DVKVTQSSRYLVKRTGEKVFLECVQDMDHENMFWYRQDPGLGLRLIYFSYDVKMKEKGDIPEGYSVSREKKERFSLILESASTNQTSMYLCASRLEGTAQNFFGQGTRLTVV.

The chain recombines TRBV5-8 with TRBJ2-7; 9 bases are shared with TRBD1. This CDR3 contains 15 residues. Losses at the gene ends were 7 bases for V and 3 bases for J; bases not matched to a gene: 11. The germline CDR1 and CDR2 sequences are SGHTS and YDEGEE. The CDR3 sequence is CASRSGQGYFYEQYF. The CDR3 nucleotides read TGTGCCAGCCGGTCGGGACAGGGCTACTTCTACGAGCAGTACTTC.

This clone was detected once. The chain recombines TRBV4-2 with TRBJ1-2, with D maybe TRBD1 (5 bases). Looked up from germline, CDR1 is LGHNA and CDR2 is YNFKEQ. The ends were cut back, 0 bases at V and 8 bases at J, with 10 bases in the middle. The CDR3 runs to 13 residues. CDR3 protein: CASSQDRQGGYTF. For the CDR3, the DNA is TGTGCCAGCAGCCAAGATCGGCAGGGAGGCTACACCTTC.

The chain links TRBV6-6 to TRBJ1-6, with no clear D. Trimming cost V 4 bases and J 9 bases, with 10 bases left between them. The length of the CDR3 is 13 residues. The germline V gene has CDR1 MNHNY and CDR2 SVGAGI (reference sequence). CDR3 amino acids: CASSFSSGSPLHF. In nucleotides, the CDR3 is TGTGCCAGCAGTTTCTCGTCCGGTTCACCCCTCCACTTT.

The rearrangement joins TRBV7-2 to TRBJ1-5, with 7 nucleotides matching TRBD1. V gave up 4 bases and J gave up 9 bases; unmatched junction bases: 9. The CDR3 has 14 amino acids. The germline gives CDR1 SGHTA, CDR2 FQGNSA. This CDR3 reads CASSSHRGFMPQHF. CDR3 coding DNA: TGTGCCAGCAGCTCTCACAGGGGATTCATGCCCCAGCATTTT.

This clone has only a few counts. The CDR3 nucleotides read TGTGCCAGCACCCTCGAGAGGGGGCAGCCCCAGCATTTT. Protein sequence: CASTLERGQPQHF. The chain combines TRBV2 with TRBJ1-5, with a weak D call TRBD1 (6 bases). Deletions cut 7 bases from V and 7 bases from J, with 14 bases between. Germline V gives CDR1 SNHLY, CDR2 FYNNEI. This CDR3 contains 13 residues.

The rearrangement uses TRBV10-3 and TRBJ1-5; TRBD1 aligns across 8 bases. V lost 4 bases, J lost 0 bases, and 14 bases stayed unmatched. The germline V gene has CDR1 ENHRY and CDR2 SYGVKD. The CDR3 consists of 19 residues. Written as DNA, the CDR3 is TGTGCCATCAGTGCCACCGGGACAGGTCAGCGGGATAGCAATCAGCCCCAGCATTTT. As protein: CAISATGTGQRDSNQPQHF.

The CDR3 DNA reads TGTGCCAGTACGCCACGGGACACCTATGGCTACACCTTC. Amino acid sequence: CASTPRDTYGYTF. The chain couples TRBV19 to TRBJ1-2, with D perhaps matching TRBD1 (6 bases). This CDR3 spans 13 amino acids. The germline V gene encodes CDR1 LNHDA and CDR2 SQIVND (reference sequence). V shed 7 bases and J shed 4 bases, with 13 bases lying between them. Drawing the rest from reference TRBV19 and TRBJ1-2, the complete variable domain is DGGITQSPKYLFRKEGQNVTLSCEQNLNHDAMYWYRQDPGQGLRLIYYSQIVNDFQKGDIAEGYSVSREKKESFPLTVTSAQKNPTAFYLCASTPRDTYGYTFGSGTRLTVV.

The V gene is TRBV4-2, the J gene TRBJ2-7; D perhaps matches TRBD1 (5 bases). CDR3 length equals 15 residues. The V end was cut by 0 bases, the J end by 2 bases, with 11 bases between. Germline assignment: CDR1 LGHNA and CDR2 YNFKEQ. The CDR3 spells CASSQDIQETYEQYF. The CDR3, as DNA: TGTGCCAGCAGCCAAGATATACAGGAGACCTACGAGCAGTACTTC.

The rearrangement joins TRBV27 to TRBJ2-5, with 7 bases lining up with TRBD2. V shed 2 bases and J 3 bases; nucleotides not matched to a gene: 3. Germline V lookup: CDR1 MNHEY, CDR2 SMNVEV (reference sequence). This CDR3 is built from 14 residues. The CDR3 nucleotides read TGTGCCAGCAGTTTAGGGCTAGCGGAAGAGACCCAGTACTTC. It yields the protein CASSLGLAEETQYF.

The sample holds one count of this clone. CDR3: CASSYSTTGGEQYF. The CDR3 region has the DNA TGTGCCAGCAGTTACTCGACGACAGGGGGCGAGCAGTACTTC. V is TRBV6-5 and J is TRBJ2-7; 9 bases agree with TRBD1. This CDR3 is 14 amino acids long. Germline lookup yields CDR1 MNHEY and CDR2 SVGAGI. With 0 bases clipped from V and 6 bases from J, the junction kept 3 bases outside the gene matches.

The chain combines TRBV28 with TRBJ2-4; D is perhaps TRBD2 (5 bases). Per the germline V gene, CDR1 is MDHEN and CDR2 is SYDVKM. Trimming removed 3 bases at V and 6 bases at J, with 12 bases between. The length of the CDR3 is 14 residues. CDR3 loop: CASSFSDRGNIQYF. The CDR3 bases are TGTGCCAGCAGTTTCTCCGACCGGGGAAACATTCAGTACTTC.

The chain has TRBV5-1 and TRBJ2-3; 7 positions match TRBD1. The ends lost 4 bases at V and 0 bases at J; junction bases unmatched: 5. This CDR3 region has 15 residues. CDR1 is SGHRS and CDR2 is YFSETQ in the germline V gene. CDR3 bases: TGCGCCAGCAGCAGGAGACAGGGTAGCACAGATACGCAGTATTTT. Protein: CASSRRQGSTDTQYF.

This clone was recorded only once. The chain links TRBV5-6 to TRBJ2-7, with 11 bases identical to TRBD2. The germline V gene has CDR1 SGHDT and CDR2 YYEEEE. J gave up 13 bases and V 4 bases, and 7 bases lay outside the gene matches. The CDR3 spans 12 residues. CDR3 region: CASSRTSGQYYF. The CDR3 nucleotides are TGTGCCAGCAGCCGGACTAGCGGGCAGTACTACTTC.

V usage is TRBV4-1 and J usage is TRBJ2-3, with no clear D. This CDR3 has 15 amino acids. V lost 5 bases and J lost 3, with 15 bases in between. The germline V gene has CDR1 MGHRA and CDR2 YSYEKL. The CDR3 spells CASSETPTQTDTQYF. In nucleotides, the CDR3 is TGCGCCAGCAGCGAGACCCCCACACAGACAGATACGCAGTATTTT.

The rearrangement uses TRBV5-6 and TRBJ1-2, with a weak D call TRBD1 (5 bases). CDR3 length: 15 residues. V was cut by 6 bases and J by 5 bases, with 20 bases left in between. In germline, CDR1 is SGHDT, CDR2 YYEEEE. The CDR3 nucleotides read TGTGCCAGCACAAACACGCAGGGTATGCCTTATGGCTACACCTTC. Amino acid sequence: CASTNTQGMPYGYTF.

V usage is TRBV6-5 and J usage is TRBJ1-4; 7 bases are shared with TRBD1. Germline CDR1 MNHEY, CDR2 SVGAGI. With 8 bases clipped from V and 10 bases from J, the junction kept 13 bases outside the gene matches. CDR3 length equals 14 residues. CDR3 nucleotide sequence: TGTGCCAGCCTACCAGACAGGGCCAAGGCAAAACTGTTTTTT. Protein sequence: CASLPDRAKAKLFF.

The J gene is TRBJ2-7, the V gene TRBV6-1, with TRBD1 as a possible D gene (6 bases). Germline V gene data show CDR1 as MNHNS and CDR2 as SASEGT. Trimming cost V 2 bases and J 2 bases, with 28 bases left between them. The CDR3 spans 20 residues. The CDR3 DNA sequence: TGTGCCAGCAGTGAATTTGGTGGCTTTACTGGGCAGGGGCCCACCTACGAGCAGTACTTC. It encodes CASSEFGGFTGQGPTYEQYF.